This T cell receptor (beta chain) was found in a study of T cell repertoires in aging, cancer and after chemotherapy. The template was genomic DNA from peripheral blood, not RNA. Study results and limitations: Untreated cancer patients had significantly lower blood TCR diversity than age-matched healthy donors.

Regarding this clonotype: Antigen specificity is unknown.

Rearranged V-D-J TRB sequences were amplified with a mixed TRB-A/B primer pool. TCRdb re-analysed the multiplex PCR reads in MiXCR, keeping a single row per CDR3 protein. Among 2,600 or so distinct CDR3 sequences, about 51% were seen once, and the ten largest hold around 4.1%. Germline values: CDR1 SGHNT, CDR2 YYREEE (reference sequence). The ends lost 4 bases at V and 4 bases at J; junction bases unmatched: 13. The CDR3 contains 16 residues. The J gene is TRBJ1-2, the V gene TRBV5-4; 7 bases map to TRBD1. Source material: blood. This clonotype was obtained from a human donor with a solid tumor. CDR3 sequence: CASSPGGTALSYGYTF. The CDR3 nucleotides read TGTGCCAGCAGCCCCGGGGGGACAGCCTTATCCTATGGCTACACCTTC.